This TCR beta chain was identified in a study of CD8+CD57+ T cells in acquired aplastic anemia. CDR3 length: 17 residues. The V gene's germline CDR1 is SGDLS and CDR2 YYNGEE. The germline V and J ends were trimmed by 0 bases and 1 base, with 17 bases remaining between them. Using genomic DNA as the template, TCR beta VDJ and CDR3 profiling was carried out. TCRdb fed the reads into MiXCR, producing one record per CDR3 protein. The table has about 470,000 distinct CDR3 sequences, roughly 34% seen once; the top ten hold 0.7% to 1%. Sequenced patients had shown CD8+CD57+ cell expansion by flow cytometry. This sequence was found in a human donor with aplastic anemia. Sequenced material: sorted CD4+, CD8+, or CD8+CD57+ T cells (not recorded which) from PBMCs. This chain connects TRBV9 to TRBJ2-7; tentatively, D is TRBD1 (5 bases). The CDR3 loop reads CASSVGGPGPRSYEQYF. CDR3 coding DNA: TGTGCCAGCAGCGTAGGGGGCCCAGGGCCCCGATCCTACGAGCAGTACTTC.